The 17 T cell receptor beta chains below were found in one sample sequenced in a study of blood T cell repertoires in COVID-19. Sequencing was performed with immunoSEQ multiplex PCR; in TCRdb, only in-frame clones are kept and a portion is missing. The data contain around 18,000 clones, 89% of them seen just once; the ten biggest clones take up about 13%. Sequencing input: peripheral blood. These receptors originate from a man aged 55-75 years with active COVID-19.

The rearrangement links TRBV30 to TRBJ1-4, with D possibly being TRBD1 (6 bases). Looked up from germline, CDR1 is GTSNPN and CDR2 is SVGIG (reference sequence). Trimming pared 2 bases from V and 7 bases from J, leaving 11 bases between. This CDR3 spans 13 amino acids. This CDR3 reads CAWSTGPTEKLFF. The CDR3, as DNA: TGTGCCTGGAGTACAGGGCCAACTGAAAAACTGTTTTTT.

The CDR3 sequence: CASSLSTSGSTDTQYF. The CDR3 DNA reads as TGTGCCAGCAGCTTATCAACTAGCGGAAGCACAGATACGCAGTATTTT. The genes are TRBV7-9 and TRBJ2-3, with 8 positions matching TRBD2. Looked up from germline, CDR1 is SEHNR and CDR2 is FQNEAQ (reference sequence). The CDR3 totals 16 residues. V dropped 2 bases and J dropped 0; count of bases not matched to a gene: 4.

The chain employs TRBV18 and TRBJ2-6; TRBD1 is a possible D gene (6 bases). The V gene's germline CDR1 is KGHSH and CDR2 LQKENI. The CDR3 has 17 amino acids. V lost 6 bases, J lost 0 bases, and 15 bases lay in between. CDR3 residues: CASSLKGETSGANVLTF. In nucleotides, the CDR3 is TGTGCCAGCTCCCTAAAGGGGGAGACCTCTGGGGCCAACGTCCTGACTTTC.

The rearrangement uses TRBV5-4 and TRBJ2-3; perhaps TRBD2 as D (7 bases). This CDR3 is built from 17 residues. V was trimmed by 2 bases and J by 0 bases, leaving 16 bases between them. CDR1 is SGHNT, CDR2 YYREEE, per germline (reference sequence). The CDR3 region has the DNA TGTGCCAGCAGCTTAGGGGGGGGCAGGACTAGCACAGATACGCAGTATTTT. Amino acids: CASSLGGGRTSTDTQYF. Full variable domain (remainder filled in from reference TRBV5-4 and TRBJ2-3): ETGVTQSPTHLIKTRGQQVTLRCSSQSGHNTVSWYQQALGQGPQFIFQYYREEENGRGNFPPRFSGLQFPNYSSELNVNALELDDSALYLCASSLGGGRTSTDTQYFGPGTRLTVL.

The chain is built from TRBV5-6 and TRBJ1-1; D is undetermined. The CDR3 is 13 residues long. Per germline, CDR1 SGHDT and CDR2 YYEEEE. The V gene lost 2 bases and the J gene lost 1 base, with 6 bases spanning the gap. The CDR3 bases are TGTGCCAGCAGCTTCAACAGGAACACTGAAGCTTTCTTT. This codes for CASSFNRNTEAFF.

CDR3: CASSSGGGRTDTQYF. CDR3 nucleotide sequence: TGTGCCAGCAGCTCCGGCGGGGGCCGCACAGATACGCAGTATTTT. The V and J genes are TRBV7-2 and TRBJ2-3, with D perhaps TRBD2 (7 bases). The CDR3 covers 15 residues. The V gene lost 4 bases and the J gene lost 1 base, with 12 bases spanning the gap. Germline loops: CDR1 SGHTA, CDR2 FQGNSA.

The V call is TRBV6-5, the J call TRBJ2-2, with a weak D call TRBD2 (6 bases). Trimming took 6 bases from V and 7 from J, leaving 15 bases between them. Germline CDR1 reads MNHEY; CDR2 reads SVGAGI. The CDR3 runs to 14 residues. The CDR3 protein is CASSRDSYGGELFF. The CDR3 DNA follows: TGTGCCAGCAGCCGGGACTCCTACGGCGGGGAGCTGTTTTTT.

About this clone itself: The junction departs from the called germline gene at one end, perhaps through a read error. The chain couples TRBV3-1 (or the pseudogene TRBV3-2) to TRBJ1-2; D is uncertain. Germline assignment: CDR1 LGHDT and CDR2 YNNKEL (reference sequence). This CDR3 has 15 amino acids. DNA for the CDR3: TGTGCCAGCAGCAATCGCGTTGGGGAGTGGGTGCGTATCGCCTTC. This sequence encodes CASSNRVGEWVRIAF.

The chain is built from TRBV12-3 or TRBV12-4 and TRBJ2-1; D remains ambiguous. V was shortened by 3 bases and J by 7 bases, with 7 bases between the two germline ends. The CDR3 extends over 12 amino acids. As DNA, the CDR3 is TGTGCCAGCAGTTTCGAGCTAAATGAGCAGTTCTTC. It yields the protein CASSFELNEQFF.

This sequence joins TRBV19 and TRBJ1-6, with TRBD1 matching 7 bases. CDR1 and CDR2 (germline): LNHDA, SQIVND (reference sequence). V gave up 3 bases and J gave up 5 bases; unmatched junction bases: 4. This CDR3 has 15 amino acids. The CDR3 DNA follows: TGTGCCAGTAGTATCCGGGACAGAAATAATTCACCCCTCCACTTT. This gives the protein CASSIRDRNNSPLHF.

The V gene is TRBV11-3, the J gene TRBJ1-2, with 7 bases that match TRBD1. Germline trimming cut 5 bases from V and 8 bases from J; bases unmatched to any gene: 11. This CDR3 has 14 residues. CDR1 is SGHNT, CDR2 YENEEA, per germline. In nucleotides, the CDR3 is TGTGCCAGCAGCCCACAGGGGTCTCATCGGGGCTACACCTTC. Amino acids: CASSPQGSHRGYTF.

This chain links TRBV11-2 with TRBJ1-2; no firm D call. Trimming shortened V by 6 bases and J by 7 bases, and 21 bases separated the two germline ends. This CDR3 is built from 15 residues. CDR1 and CDR2 (germline): SGHAT, FQNNGV. CDR3: CASSPSLRRGFGYTF. CDR3 sequence (DNA): TGTGCCAGCAGTCCTAGCCTCCGACGGGGATTTGGCTACACCTTC.

The V and J genes are TRBV19 and TRBJ2-4; D is uncertain. The CDR3 runs to 20 residues. Trimming cost V 1 base and J 1 base, with 23 bases left between them. The germline V gene has CDR1 LNHDA and CDR2 SQIVND (reference sequence). CDR3 sequence reads: CASSIVAVVSMESAKNIQYF. DNA of the CDR3: TGTGCCAGTAGTATAGTCGCGGTTGTGTCTATGGAATCGGCCAAAAACATTCAGTACTTC.

The V gene is TRBV7-8, the J gene TRBJ1-5, with unresolved D. Trimming pared 5 bases from V and 3 bases from J, leaving 17 bases between. The CDR3 is 16 amino acids. Germline CDR1 is SGHVS and CDR2 is FQNEAQ. Written as DNA, the CDR3 is TGTGCCAGCAGCCTAGGAAGGGCGGGATACAATCAGCCCCAGCATTTT. Its translation is CASSLGRAGYNQPQHF.

This clone has a handful of counts. For the CDR3, the DNA is TGTGCCAGCAGCTTGCAGGGTGACTACGAGCAGTACTTC. The encoded protein is CASSLQGDYEQYF. The genes are TRBV7-9 and TRBJ2-7, with D tentatively TRBD1 (5 bases). The CDR3 spans 13 residues. Trimming stripped 3 bases from V and 3 bases from J, with 9 bases between. The germline V gene encodes CDR1 SEHNR and CDR2 FQNEAQ (reference sequence).

The rearrangement joins TRBV9 to TRBJ1-1; D uncertain. Trimming cost V 4 bases and J 8 bases, with 15 bases left between them. The CDR3 contains 13 residues. The germline V gene encodes CDR1 SGDLS and CDR2 YYNGEE. CDR3 amino acids: CASSPYARVEAFF. CDR3 bases: TGTGCCAGCAGCCCCTACGCGCGGGTAGAAGCTTTCTTT.

This clone has only a few counts. The rearrangement links TRBV5-1 to TRBJ1-2; D uncertain. With 4 bases removed from V and 5 bases from J, the gap between germline ends came to 18 bases. The CDR3 is made up of 15 amino acids. Per germline, CDR1 SGHRS and CDR2 YFSETQ. The CDR3 spells CASSPDPGTAYGYTF. DNA of the CDR3: TGCGCCAGCAGCCCAGACCCCGGAACAGCATATGGCTACACCTTC.